The 8 T cell receptor beta chains presented below share a single source sample, sequenced in a study of cytomegalovirus exposure and HLA in healthy donors. Method: immunoSEQ multiplex PCR; TCRdb's copy keeps in-frame clones and lacks some. The table records 110,000 or so clones, approximately 85% of them present only once. The sample comprised PBMCs. The receptors were gathered from a man aged 18 to 29 in good health and CMV-seronegative.

This clone has just one count. The rearrangement links TRBV5-4 to TRBJ2-5; 7 bases are shared with TRBD2. Germline V gene lookup returns CDR1 SGHNT and CDR2 YYREEE (reference sequence). The CDR3 contains 15 residues. The V gene end was trimmed by 2 bases and the J gene end by 3 bases; junction bases not matched to a gene: 7. CDR3 residues: CASSLPLGGEETQYF. The CDR3 nucleotides are TGTGCCAGCAGCTTACCCCTGGGGGGGGAAGAGACCCAGTACTTC. Based on the CDR3 plus reference TRBV5-4 and TRBJ2-5, the full variable domain is ETGVTQSPTHLIKTRGQQVTLRCSSQSGHNTVSWYQQALGQGPQFIFQYYREEENGRGNFPPRFSGLQFPNYSSELNVNALELDDSALYLCASSLPLGGEETQYFGPGTRLLVL.

The chain is built from TRBV2 and TRBJ2-1; D possibly corresponds to TRBD2 (6 bases). Trimming removed 3 bases at V and 7 bases at J, with 16 bases between. This CDR3 has 15 residues. Germline-derived CDR1 and CDR2 are SNHLY and FYNNEI. CDR3: CASSEGLTSYNEQFF. The CDR3 DNA follows: TGTGCCAGCAGTGAGGGTTTAACTAGCTATAATGAGCAGTTCTTC.

The chain links TRBV5-1 to TRBJ2-2; 9 bases agree with TRBD1. From germline, CDR1 is SGHRS and CDR2 YFSETQ. The CDR3 consists of 17 residues. V was pared by 1 base and J by 7 bases, with 11 bases of the junction left unmatched. CDR3 in DNA: TGCGCCAGCAGCTTGCCCTCCCCCGGGACAGGGATCGGGGAGCTGTTTTTT. Encoded protein: CASSLPSPGTGIGELFF.

The rearrangement links TRBV19 to TRBJ2-3, with 7 bases aligning to TRBD2. The CDR3 has 13 residues. Germline-derived CDR1 and CDR2 are LNHDA and SQIVND (reference sequence). V lost 4 bases to trimming and J lost 5 bases; unmatched junction nucleotides: 3. The CDR3 DNA reads as TGTGCCAGTAGTACGGTAGCGGGAGATACGCAGTATTTT. Its translation: CASSTVAGDTQYF.

The chain combines TRBV2 with TRBJ2-1; 8 nucleotides line up with TRBD2. The CDR3 extends over 15 amino acids. CDR1 SNHLY and CDR2 FYNNEI come from the germline V gene. With V trimmed by 1 base and J by 3 bases, 2 bases remained unmatched. The CDR3 region is CASSEGSGSYNEQFF. The CDR3 nucleotides are TGTGCCAGCAGTGAAGGCAGCGGGAGCTACAATGAGCAGTTCTTC.

The CDR3 bases are TGTGCCAGCAGCTCAGGACTAGCGGACTACAATGAGCAGTTCTTC. It codes for CASSSGLADYNEQFF. V usage is TRBV13 and J usage is TRBJ2-1; 10 bases line up with TRBD2. Looked up from germline, CDR1 is PRHDT and CDR2 is FYEKMQ (reference sequence). The length of the CDR3 is 15 residues. J was trimmed by 3 bases and V by 4 bases; bases with no gene match: 3.

The chain joins TRBV6-1 to TRBJ2-2, with TRBD1 matching 8 bases. CDR3 size: 15 residues. The V gene's germline CDR1 is MNHNS and CDR2 SASEGT. With V trimmed by 6 bases and J by 5 bases, 8 bases remained unmatched. CDR3 DNA sequence: TGTGCCAGCAGCCACGACAGGGGAGTAACCGGGGAGCTGTTTTTT. Protein: CASSHDRGVTGELFF.

V usage is TRBV7-9 and J usage is TRBJ1-1; D might be TRBD1 (5 bases). Trimming left V 0 bases short and J 0 bases short, with 8 bases between. There are 15 residues in the CDR3. From germline, CDR1 is SEHNR and CDR2 FQNEAQ (reference sequence). CDR3 region: CASSLASGMNTEAFF. In DNA form, the CDR3 reads TGTGCCAGCAGCTTAGCGTCAGGGATGAACACTGAAGCTTTCTTT.